Each of the 10 T cell receptor beta chains below was sequenced from the same sample in a study of blood T cell repertoires in COVID-19. Sequencing was performed with immunoSEQ multiplex PCR; in TCRdb, only in-frame clones are kept and a portion is missing. The table records about 30,000 clones, around 86% of them present only once. Sequenced sample: peripheral blood. The source of these receptors is a human donor in a cohort sampled during active COVID-19. The donor label of this sample is uncertain.

The V gene is TRBV6-1, the J gene TRBJ1-4; D is ambiguous. Germline V CDR1 and CDR2: MNHNS, SASEGT. The CDR3 runs to 15 residues. The ends were cut back, 0 bases at V and 6 bases at J, with 11 bases in the middle. The CDR3 coding sequence is TGTGCCAGCAGTGAAGCGCTTCGGGAGGATGAAAAACTGTTTTTT. This encodes CASSEALREDEKLFF.

CDR3 coding DNA: TGCAGTCCCCAGGGGGCGGAGGGCTACACCTTC. It encodes CSPQGAEGYTF. This chain uses TRBV20-1 with TRBJ1-2, with 8 nucleotides matching TRBD1. The germline V gene encodes CDR1 DFQATT and CDR2 SNEGSKA (reference sequence). J lost 8 bases, V lost 8 bases, and 7 bases had no gene match. The CDR3 has 11 amino acids.

The chain carries TRBV30 and TRBJ2-5, with D tentatively TRBD1 (5 bases). Trimming pared 4 bases from V and 5 bases from J, leaving 20 bases between. The CDR3 consists of 15 residues. Germline CDR1 reads GTSNPN; CDR2 reads SVGIG (reference sequence). Written as DNA, the CDR3 is TGTGCCTGGAATGAAAAAGGGGCGCAGTGGGAGACCCAGTACTTC. Its protein is CAWNEKGAQWETQYF.

This chain connects TRBV10-2 to TRBJ2-3, with unresolved D. The germline CDR1 and CDR2 sequences are WSHSY and SAAADI. V was cut by 4 bases and J by 6 bases, with 5 bases left in between. This CDR3 region has 11 residues. CDR3 amino acids: CASSAGDTQYF. CDR3 in DNA: TGCGCCAGCAGTGCAGGTGATACGCAGTATTTT.

V and J are TRBV23-1 and TRBJ2-7; 11 bases fit TRBD2. TRBV23-1 has ORF status, its function being uncertain. After removal of 3 bases from V and 5 bases from J, the junction contained 15 bases not matched to a gene. The CDR3 is 18 residues long. The CDR3: CASSHSKLGTSGPDEQYF. The DNA of the CDR3 is TGCGCCAGCAGTCATTCTAAGCTTGGGACTAGCGGACCCGACGAGCAGTACTTC.

The chain uses TRBV7-9 and TRBJ2-3, with D perhaps TRBD2 (6 bases). The CDR3 is made up of 16 amino acids. Trimming cost V 3 bases and J 1 base, with 14 bases left between them. The V gene's germline CDR1 is SEHNR and CDR2 FQNEAQ (reference sequence). Here the CDR3 DNA reads TGTGCCAGCAGCTTCGCGGGGTCGGGGGGCACAGATACGCAGTATTTT. Encoded protein: CASSFAGSGGTDTQYF.

V usage is TRBV18 and J usage is TRBJ1-1, with TRBD1 identical over 7 bases. Trimming removed 8 bases from V and 4 bases from J; junction bases left unmatched: 10. Per the germline V gene, CDR1 is KGHSH and CDR2 is LQKENI. This CDR3 is built from 14 residues. CDR3 in amino acids: CASQRQGKGTEAFF. CDR3 bases: TGTGCCAGCCAAAGACAGGGTAAGGGCACTGAAGCTTTCTTT.

The chain employs TRBV2 and TRBJ2-3; TRBD2 aligns across 13 bases. This CDR3 comprises 15 residues. In germline, CDR1 is SNHLY, CDR2 FYNNEI. Losses at the gene ends were 6 bases for V and 4 bases for J; bases not matched to a gene: 4. CDR3 sequence (DNA): TGTGCCAGCAGCAGACTAGCGGGAGGAGCAGATACGCAGTATTTT. Protein product: CASSRLAGGADTQYF.

CDR3 bases: TGTGCCAGCAGTCCCTCCACTCCACGAGGAGCTTTCTTT. Its protein is CASSPSTPRGAFF. The chain has TRBV12-3 or TRBV12-4 and TRBJ1-1; D not resolved. This CDR3 region has 13 residues. V shed 5 bases and J shed 10 bases, with 17 bases lying between them.

This chain joins TRBV28 and TRBJ2-1; 13 nucleotides match TRBD2. This CDR3 is built from 19 residues. Trimming took 4 bases from V and 2 from J; bases not matched to a gene: 11. Germline lookup yields CDR1 MDHEN and CDR2 SYDVKM. In DNA, the CDR3 is TGTGCCAGCAGTTCCATCACTCAAGGACTAGCGGGAGCCTACAATGAGCAGTTCTTC. It codes for CASSSITQGLAGAYNEQFF.